A single sample gave rise to the 24 T cell receptor beta chains below, sequenced in a study of radiotherapy plus CTLA-4 blockade in lung cancer. Clones were sequenced by immunoSEQ multiplex PCR, and TCRdb holds only the in-frame ones, with some missing. The sample lists 49,000 or so clones, around 76% occurring once. The input for sequencing was peripheral blood, taken from a patient treated with radiotherapy plus ipilimumab. These receptors came from a human donor with non-small cell lung cancer who had stable disease on radiotherapy plus ipilimumab.

This clone was seen only a few times. The rearrangement links TRBV2 to TRBJ1-1, with TRBD1 matching 9 bases. The CDR3 covers 13 residues. Germline CDR1 reads SNHLY; CDR2 reads FYNNEI. After removal of 8 bases from V and 4 bases from J, the junction contained 5 bases not matched to a gene. The CDR3 region has the DNA TGTGCCAGCTCCAAACAGGGGGCCACTGAAGCTTTCTTT. Protein: CASSKQGATEAFF.

The chain combines TRBV6-5 with TRBJ1-6; D possibly corresponds to TRBD1 (6 bases). CDR1 is MNHEY and CDR2 is SVGAGI in the germline V gene. The CDR3 contains 14 residues. Trimming cost V 5 bases and J 13 bases, with 18 bases left between them. The DNA for the CDR3 is TGTGCCAGCAGTGAACGAACAGGGATGGCCCCCCTCCACTTT. Its protein is CASSERTGMAPLHF.

The chain carries TRBV28 and TRBJ1-3; TRBD1 aligns across 7 bases. The length of the CDR3 is 14 residues. V dropped 7 bases and J dropped 0; count of bases not matched to a gene: 3. Per the germline V gene, CDR1 is MDHEN and CDR2 is SYDVKM. The CDR3 spells CASTSGGSGNTIYF. In nucleotides, the CDR3 is TGTGCCAGCACCTCAGGGGGCTCTGGAAACACCATATATTTT.

This sequence joins TRBV2 and TRBJ1-2; no clear D. Trimming took 11 bases from V and 4 from J, leaving 20 bases between them. Germline CDR1 and CDR2: SNHLY and FYNNEI. The length of the CDR3 is 14 residues. The CDR3 loop reads CAHQPEYSFYGYTF. Here the CDR3 DNA reads TGTGCCCACCAACCTGAGTACTCCTTCTATGGCTACACCTTC.

The chain couples TRBV6-6 to TRBJ2-6, with D tentatively TRBD1 (6 bases). Trimming stripped 0 bases from V and 4 bases from J, with 10 bases between. Germline V CDR1 and CDR2: MNHNY, SVGAGI (reference sequence). This CDR3 has 16 amino acids. The CDR3 bases are TGTGCCAGCAGTTACTCCTCAGGGGCCGGGGCCAACGTCCTGACTTTC. Its translation: CASSYSSGAGANVLTF.

The chain joins TRBV21-1 to TRBJ2-2. TRBV21-1 is a recognized pseudogene. The CDR3 runs 17 residues. The CDR3 DNA reads TGTGCCAGCAGCCCTACTACCCGGGGCCATAGCACCGGGGAGCTGTTTTTT. This translates into CASSPTTRGHSTGELFF.

CDR3 sequence (DNA): TGTGCCAGCAGTGTGAGGAACCACAATGAGCAGTTCTTC. Translation: CASSVRNHNEQFF. This chain connects TRBV2 to TRBJ2-1; D is ambiguous. V dropped 4 bases and J dropped 5 bases, with 9 bases sitting between them. The germline CDR1 and CDR2 sequences are SNHLY and FYNNEI. The CDR3 has 13 amino acids.

This clone was seen only a few times. V and J are TRBV25-1 and TRBJ1-1; D is undetermined. Trimming left V 4 bases short and J 2 bases short, with 14 bases between. Germline-derived CDR1 and CDR2 are MGHDK and SYGVNS. CDR3 length equals 15 residues. The CDR3 loop is CASSGSQDFNTEAFF. Here the CDR3 DNA reads TGTGCCAGCAGTGGGTCCCAGGATTTCAACACTGAAGCTTTCTTT.

The chain is built from TRBV18 and TRBJ2-1; D is unclear. There are 15 residues in the CDR3. The ends were cut back, 1 base at V and 5 bases at J, with 12 bases in the middle. Germline-derived CDR1 and CDR2 are KGHSH and LQKENI. The CDR3 here is CASSPLAFTDNEQFF. In nucleotides, the CDR3 is TGTGCCAGCTCACCACTCGCCTTTACGGACAATGAGCAGTTCTTC. Using reference TRBV18 and TRBJ2-1 for the parts outside the CDR3, the full variable domain is NAGVMQNPRHLVRRRGQEARLRCSPMKGHSHVYWYRQLPEEGLKFMVYLQKENIIDESGMPKERFSAEFPKEGPSILRIQQVVRGDSAAYFCASSPLAFTDNEQFFGPGTRLTVL.

The V and J genes are TRBV28 and TRBJ1-5, with D perhaps matching TRBD1 (6 bases). V was clipped by 3 bases and J by 3 bases, with 15 bases between them. The CDR3 loop spans 16 amino acids. CDR1 MDHEN and CDR2 SYDVKM come from the germline V gene. CDR3 in amino acids: CASSFAGGRNNQPQHF. The CDR3 coding sequence is TGTGCCAGCAGTTTTGCGGGGGGCAGGAACAATCAGCCCCAGCATTTT.

This clone was seen a few times. This sequence joins TRBV19 and TRBJ2-1; D remains ambiguous. The CDR3 totals 13 residues. Germline CDR1 is LNHDA and CDR2 is SQIVND (reference sequence). The V gene lost 5 bases and the J gene lost 1 base, with 6 bases spanning the gap. The CDR3 nucleotides read TGTGCCAGTAGTCTTGGGTCCTACAATGAGCAGTTCTTC. Translating it yields CASSLGSYNEQFF.

V usage is TRBV5-5 and J usage is TRBJ2-5; possible D gene TRBD1, 5 bases. The ends were cut back, 6 bases at V and 2 bases at J, with 11 bases in the middle. This CDR3 has 13 residues. Looked up from germline, CDR1 is SGHKS and CDR2 is YYEKEE (reference sequence). The CDR3 is CASTLGHQETQYF. DNA for the CDR3: TGTGCCAGCACTCTGGGGCATCAAGAGACCCAGTACTTC.

The chain uses TRBV2 and TRBJ2-2, with D unresolved. The CDR3 covers 11 residues. CDR1 and CDR2 (germline): SNHLY, FYNNEI. V was pared by 9 bases and J by 2 bases, with 4 bases between. CDR3 DNA sequence: TGTGCCAGTCATAACACCGGGGAGCTGTTTTTT. It translates to CASHNTGELFF. Full variable domain (missing parts from reference TRBV2 and TRBJ2-2): EPEVTQTPSHQVTQMGQEVILRCVPISNHLYFYWYRQILGQKVEFLVSFYNNEISEKSEIFDDQFSVERPDGSNFTLKIRSTKLEDSAMYFCASHNTGELFFGEGSRLTVL.

J is TRBJ1-5 and V is TRBV7-6; 9 bases map to TRBD1. The germline CDR1 and CDR2 sequences are SGHVS and FNYEAQ. V lost 3 bases, J lost 6 bases, and 9 bases stayed unmatched. The CDR3 covers 16 residues. The CDR3: CASSLDGTGFLQPQHF. DNA for the CDR3: TGTGCCAGCAGCTTGGACGGGACAGGGTTTCTTCAGCCCCAGCATTTT.

This clone was seen only once. The V and J genes are TRBV25-1 and TRBJ2-1, with D possibly TRBD2 on 6 matching bases. This CDR3 contains 15 residues. V was shortened by 4 bases and J by 3 bases, with 13 bases between the two germline ends. CDR1 and CDR2 from the germline V gene are MGHDK and SYGVNS. CDR3 nucleotide sequence: TGTGCCAGCAGTGGGAGGGGCTTGGTCTACAATGAGCAGTTCTTC. It yields the protein CASSGRGLVYNEQFF.

This clone was observed a handful of times. The rearrangement joins TRBV2 to TRBJ2-7; no definite D call. V lost 7 bases to trimming and J lost 6 bases, with 10 bases between them. Germline CDR1 and CDR2: SNHLY and FYNNEI. The CDR3 length is 11 residues. The CDR3 nucleotides read TGTGCCAGCATTAAACAAGGCGAGCAGTACGTC. It yields the protein CASIKQGEQYV.

This clone was recorded once. The V call is TRBV5-4, the J call TRBJ1-3; D uncertain. Germline CDR1 and CDR2: SGHNT and YYREEE (reference sequence). V was shortened by 4 bases and J by 0 bases, with 14 bases between the two germline ends. The CDR3 is 16 amino acids. CDR3 region: CASSPSNWASGNTIYF. CDR3 DNA sequence: TGTGCCAGCAGCCCATCCAATTGGGCCTCTGGAAACACCATATATTTT.

This chain uses TRBV7-2 with TRBJ2-5, with D possibly being TRBD1 or TRBD2 (6 bases each). This CDR3 has 14 residues. Germline V gene sequence: CDR1 SGHTA, CDR2 FQGNSA. V lost 1 base and J 5 bases, leaving 11 bases between the germline ends. The CDR3 here is CASSLDGGRETQYF. CDR3 DNA sequence: TGTGCCAGCAGCTTAGACGGGGGCCGGGAGACCCAGTACTTC.

The chain employs TRBV2 and TRBJ2-3, with D perhaps matching TRBD1 or TRBD2 (6 bases each). Trimming removed 4 bases from V and 11 bases from J, with 19 bases in between. Germline loops: CDR1 SNHLY, CDR2 FYNNEI. The CDR3 totals 14 residues. CDR3 sequence reads: CASSVQTGVGGQYF. The DNA of the CDR3 is TGTGCCAGCAGTGTGCAGACAGGCGTCGGGGGGCAGTATTTT.

V and J are TRBV28 and TRBJ1-1, with D unresolved. The CDR3 extends over 11 amino acids. Germline loops: CDR1 MDHEN, CDR2 SYDVKM. In DNA form, the CDR3 reads TGTGTGTCCGAGAGGCCTCCCGAAGCTTTCTTT. Amino acid sequence: CVSERPPEAFF.

A note on this clone: With only one base between it and a far larger clone, this is likely a read error. This chain links TRBV18 with TRBJ2-3; D not resolved. Germline V gives CDR1 KGHSH, CDR2 LQKENI. The CDR3 contains 13 residues. The V and J ends lost 6 bases and 0 bases respectively, with 7 bases between them. The CDR3 spells CASSLASTDTQYF. The CDR3 bases are TGTGCCAGCTCCTTAGCTAGCACAGATACGCAGTATTTT.

The V call is TRBV6-1, the J call TRBJ1-5; the D gene is possibly TRBD1 (5 bases). The germline V and J ends were trimmed by 6 bases and 0 bases, with 12 bases remaining between them. Germline assignment: CDR1 MNHNS and CDR2 SASEGT. CDR3 length equals 15 residues. CDR3 nucleotide sequence: TGTGCCAGCAGGCCCGACAGATATAGCAATCAGCCCCAGCATTTT. Amino acids: CASRPDRYSNQPQHF.

The V and J genes are TRBV27 and TRBJ1-6, with D maybe TRBD1 (5 bases). The CDR3 has 12 amino acids. CDR1 and CDR2 (germline): MNHEY, SMNVEV (reference sequence). V was shortened by 8 bases and J by 6 bases, with 8 bases between the two germline ends. The CDR3 DNA is TGTGCCAGCGGGGGATTTAATTCACCCCTCCACTTT. This gives the protein CASGGFNSPLHF.

The V call is TRBV5-1, the J call TRBJ1-1, with D uncertain. Trimming shortened V by 6 bases and J by 1 base, and 4 bases separated the two germline ends. The CDR3 is 11 amino acids. The germline CDR1 and CDR2 sequences are SGHRS and YFSETQ. CDR3 DNA: TGCGCCAGCAATGGGAACACTGAAGCTTTCTTT. As protein: CASNGNTEAFF.